The 21 T cell receptor beta chains reported below all come from one sample, sequenced in a study of blood T cell repertoires in COVID-19. Profiled with immunoSEQ multiplex PCR; TCRdb holds only in-frame clones, not every one. The sample yields fewer than 200,000 clones, around 89% seen once. Sequenced material: peripheral blood. The receptors stem from a man aged 50-59 years who had recovered from COVID-19.

This chain links TRBV19 with TRBJ2-5, with D perhaps matching TRBD2 (6 bases). V lost 2 bases to trimming and J lost 5 bases, with 15 bases between them. The CDR3 has 15 amino acids. Germline V gene lookup returns CDR1 LNHDA and CDR2 SQIVND (reference sequence). The CDR3 sequence is CASSISSGVGETQYF. The CDR3, as DNA: TGTGCCAGTAGTATAAGTTCGGGGGTGGGGGAGACCCAGTACTTC. Filled out from reference TRBV19 and TRBJ2-5, the complete variable domain reads DGGITQSPKYLFRKEGQNVTLSCEQNLNHDAMYWYRQDPGQGLRLIYYSQIVNDFQKGDIAEGYSVSREKKESFPLTVTSAQKNPTAFYLCASSISSGVGETQYFGPGTRLLVL.

The chain recombines TRBV7-2 with TRBJ2-5; TRBD2 aligns across 7 bases. Losses at the gene ends were 1 base for V and 5 bases for J; bases not matched to a gene: 7. This CDR3 has 15 amino acids. The germline gives CDR1 SGHTA, CDR2 FQGNSA. The CDR3 region has the DNA TGTGCCAGCAGCTTAGATCCGGGAGCGGGGGAGACCCAGTACTTC. Protein sequence: CASSLDPGAGETQYF.

This clone was found a few times. This chain uses TRBV4-3 with TRBJ1-1; D gene unclear. This CDR3 region has 14 residues. The ends were cut back, 0 bases at V and 4 bases at J, with 9 bases in the middle. Germline CDR1 LGHNA, CDR2 YSLEER. Written as DNA, the CDR3 is TGCGCCAGCAGCCAAGAACCCGAGGGCACTGAAGCTTTCTTT. Amino acid sequence: CASSQEPEGTEAFF.

This clone was seen just once. J is TRBJ2-3 and V is TRBV10-2; 10 bases agree with TRBD1. The CDR3 totals 15 residues. Germline-derived CDR1 and CDR2 are WSHSY and SAAADI. V dropped 2 bases and J dropped 3; count of bases not matched to a gene: 2. The CDR3 is CASSERDRGTDTQYF. CDR3 nucleotides: TGCGCCAGCAGTGAGCGGGACAGGGGAACAGATACGCAGTATTTT.

This CDR3 is CASSQSAGSEAFF. The DNA of the CDR3 is TGTGCCAGCAGTCAATCCGCGGGGAGTGAAGCTTTCTTT. The rearrangement links TRBV7-3 to TRBJ1-1; D remains ambiguous. V dropped 6 bases and J dropped 7 bases, with 15 bases sitting between them. The CDR3 is 13 amino acids. CDR1 and CDR2 from the germline V gene are SGHTA and FQGTGA.

The chain uses TRBV7-2 and TRBJ2-1; 9 nucleotides match TRBD2. The germline gives CDR1 SGHTA, CDR2 FQGNSA. The CDR3 loop spans 18 amino acids. The V segment lost 0 bases and the J segment 3 bases; nucleotides outside the gene matches: 9. The CDR3 here is CASSLAGLLAGFYNEQFF. The CDR3 region has the DNA TGTGCCAGCAGCTTAGCGGGACTCCTAGCGGGGTTCTACAATGAGCAGTTCTTC.

The chain couples TRBV7-2 to TRBJ2-5; D perhaps matches TRBD2 (6 bases). The V end lost 1 base, the J end lost 0 bases, and 15 bases lay between the germline ends. The germline V gene encodes CDR1 SGHTA and CDR2 FQGNSA. This CDR3 contains 17 residues. The CDR3 protein is CASSLESFSGDQETQYF. CDR3 DNA: TGTGCCAGCAGCTTAGAGTCGTTTAGCGGAGACCAAGAGACCCAGTACTTC.

CDR3 nucleotide sequence: TGTGCCAGCAGCTTAGGCCCCACGATCATGCGGGACCTTAAAAAGAATGAAAAACTGTTTTTT. Translation gives CASSLGPTIMRDLKKNEKLFF. V usage is TRBV7-6 and J usage is TRBJ1-4; D perhaps matches TRBD1 (5 bases). The CDR3 is 21 residues long. Trimming cost V 1 base and J 5 bases, with 29 bases left between them. Germline V gives CDR1 SGHVS, CDR2 FNYEAQ.

This chain connects TRBV5-1 to TRBJ2-2; 10 bases are shared with TRBD2. This CDR3 has 15 residues. The germline CDR1 and CDR2 sequences are SGHRS and YFSETQ. V lost 2 bases, J lost 6 bases, and 4 bases stayed unmatched. Written as DNA, the CDR3 is TGCGCCAGCAGCTTAGCGGGAGGGCCCGCCGGGGAGCTGTTTTTT. This translates into CASSLAGGPAGELFF.

The genes are TRBV6-2 or TRBV6-3 and TRBJ2-7; TRBD1 agrees at 8 bases. The length of the CDR3 is 15 residues. The V gene's germline CDR1 is MNHEY and CDR2 SVGEGT. V was pared by 6 bases and J by 3 bases, with 10 bases of the junction left unmatched. The CDR3 DNA is TGTGCCAGCAGCCTCACCGGGACAGGCAACTACGAGCAGTACTTC. This codes for CASSLTGTGNYEQYF.

The chain is built from TRBV28 and TRBJ1-3, with 7 bases lining up with TRBD1. CDR1 is MDHEN, CDR2 SYDVKM, per germline. With 7 bases clipped from V and 3 bases from J, the junction kept 6 bases outside the gene matches. CDR3 length: 14 residues. This CDR3 is CASTLDRVGNTIYF. Written as DNA, the CDR3 is TGTGCCAGCACCCTAGACAGGGTTGGAAACACCATATATTTT.

The chain couples TRBV24-1 to TRBJ2-3, with 15 bases aligning to TRBD2. V dropped 8 bases and J dropped 0; count of bases not matched to a gene: 2. The CDR3 spans 16 residues. Germline V gene sequence: CDR1 KGHDR, CDR2 SFDVKD. The DNA of the CDR3 is TGTGCCACCATGGGGACTAGCGGGGGGAGCACAGATACGCAGTATTTT. Protein sequence: CATMGTSGGSTDTQYF.

The rearrangement joins TRBV19 to TRBJ2-5, with D possibly matching TRBD2 (6 bases). Trimming took 5 bases from V and 4 from J, leaving 17 bases between them. The CDR3 runs to 15 residues. Per germline, CDR1 LNHDA and CDR2 SQIVND (reference sequence). The DNA for the CDR3 is TGTGCCAGTAGTGAGGGAGGAACGGCAGGAGAGACCCAGTACTTC. This translates into CASSEGGTAGETQYF.

As DNA, the CDR3 is TGTGCCAGCAGCTTCAGACTCTCGAATCAGCCCCAGCATTTT. It encodes CASSFRLSNQPQHF. This rearrangement joins TRBV5-6 to TRBJ1-5, with D unclear. The CDR3 contains 14 residues. V gave up 2 bases and J gave up 4 bases, with 10 bases separating them. CDR1 is SGHDT and CDR2 is YYEEEE in the germline V gene.

V usage is TRBV5-1 and J usage is TRBJ2-2; 9 bases map to TRBD1. This CDR3 has 18 amino acids. V shed 3 bases and J 4 bases; nucleotides not matched to a gene: 13. CDR1 and CDR2 (germline): SGHRS, YFSETQ. The CDR3 DNA is TGCGCCAGCAGCTCCTCATACAGGGGGCAGCCGAGCACCGGGGAGCTGTTTTTT. Its protein is CASSSSYRGQPSTGELFF.

The chain couples TRBV4-3 to TRBJ1-1; D is unresolved. The germline V gene has CDR1 LGHNA and CDR2 YSLEER. The CDR3 is made up of 13 amino acids. Trimming removed 6 bases at V and 4 bases at J, with 12 bases between. CDR3 protein: CASSTAVSTEAFF. The CDR3 region has the DNA TGCGCCAGCAGTACGGCGGTGAGCACTGAAGCTTTCTTT.

The gene calls are TRBV30 and TRBJ1-2; 8 nucleotides agree with TRBD1. J gave up 4 bases and V 6 bases, and 7 bases lay outside the gene matches. The germline gives CDR1 GTSNPN, CDR2 SVGIG (reference sequence). This CDR3 spans 13 amino acids. In DNA form, the CDR3 reads TGTGCCTGTCCGGGACAGGCTGGCTATGGCTACACCTTC. It yields the protein CACPGQAGYGYTF.

The chain is built from TRBV19 and TRBJ1-4; no reliable D call. The V end lost 3 bases, the J end lost 0 bases, and 5 bases lay between the germline ends. The CDR3 loop spans 14 amino acids. The germline V gene has CDR1 LNHDA and CDR2 SQIVND (reference sequence). CDR3 in DNA: TGTGCCAGTAGTATTAGAACAACTAATGAAAAACTGTTTTTT. Translated, it gives CASSIRTTNEKLFF.

This chain uses TRBV5-4 with TRBJ2-5, with D possibly TRBD1 on 5 matching bases. Germline V CDR1 and CDR2: SGHNT, YYREEE (reference sequence). The CDR3 is 14 amino acids. The ends were cut back, 0 bases at V and 7 bases at J, with 13 bases in the middle. The CDR3, as DNA: TGTGCCAGCAGCTTGGAGACAGCCCCTCGGACCCAGTACTTC. Protein: CASSLETAPRTQYF.

This chain joins TRBV6-2 or TRBV6-3 and TRBJ1-4; 7 bases are shared with TRBD1. V trimming: 1 base; J trimming: 7 bases; junction bases outside the gene matches: 15. This CDR3 contains 18 residues. Germline-derived CDR1 and CDR2 are MNHEY and SVGEGT. The DNA of the CDR3 is TGTGCCAGCAGTTACTTTAGGGGGCGCGGAGGGGCTTCTGAAAAACTGTTTTTT. Its protein is CASSYFRGRGGASEKLFF.

The V call is TRBV5-4, the J call TRBJ2-1; TRBD1 agrees at 12 bases. J lost 8 bases, V lost 0 bases, and 3 bases had no gene match. Germline loops: CDR1 SGHNT, CDR2 YYREEE (reference sequence). CDR3 length: 15 amino acids. CDR3: CASSLGDRGLDEQFF. The CDR3 nucleotides read TGTGCCAGCAGCTTGGGGGACAGGGGGCTCGATGAGCAGTTCTTC. The complete variable domain, with remaining parts taken from reference TRBV5-4 and TRBJ2-1, reads ETGVTQSPTHLIKTRGQQVTLRCSSQSGHNTVSWYQQALGQGPQFIFQYYREEENGRGNFPPRFSGLQFPNYSSELNVNALELDDSALYLCASSLGDRGLDEQFFGPGTRLTVL.